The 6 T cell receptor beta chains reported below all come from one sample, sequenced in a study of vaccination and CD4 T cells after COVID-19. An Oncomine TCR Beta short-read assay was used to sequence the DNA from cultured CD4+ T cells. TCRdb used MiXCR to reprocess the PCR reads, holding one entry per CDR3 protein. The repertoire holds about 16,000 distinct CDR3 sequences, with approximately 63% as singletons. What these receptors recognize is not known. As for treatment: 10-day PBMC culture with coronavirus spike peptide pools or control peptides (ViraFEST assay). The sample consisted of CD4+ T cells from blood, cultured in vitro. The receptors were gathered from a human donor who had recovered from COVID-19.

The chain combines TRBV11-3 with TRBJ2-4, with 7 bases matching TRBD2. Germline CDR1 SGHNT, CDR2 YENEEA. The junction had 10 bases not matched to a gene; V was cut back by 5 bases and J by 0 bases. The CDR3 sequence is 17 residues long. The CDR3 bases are TGTGCCAGCAGCCCAGTGGGAGGGCTTCTAGCCAAAAACATTCAGTACTTC. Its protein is CASSPVGGLLAKNIQYF.

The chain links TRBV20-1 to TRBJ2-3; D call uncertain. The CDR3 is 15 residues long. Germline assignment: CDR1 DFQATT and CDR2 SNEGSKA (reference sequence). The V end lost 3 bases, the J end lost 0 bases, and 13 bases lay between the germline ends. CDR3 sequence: CSARFARLSTDTQYF. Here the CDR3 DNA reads TGCAGTGCTAGGTTTGCGAGACTTAGCACAGATACGCAGTATTTT.

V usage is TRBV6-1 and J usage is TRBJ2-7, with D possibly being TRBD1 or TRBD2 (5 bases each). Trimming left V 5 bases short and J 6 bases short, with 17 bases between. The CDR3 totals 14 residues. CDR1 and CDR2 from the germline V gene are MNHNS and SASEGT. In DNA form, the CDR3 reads TGTGCCAGCAGTAAAAGGGACCACCCATGCGAGCAGTACTTC. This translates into CASSKRDHPCEQYF.

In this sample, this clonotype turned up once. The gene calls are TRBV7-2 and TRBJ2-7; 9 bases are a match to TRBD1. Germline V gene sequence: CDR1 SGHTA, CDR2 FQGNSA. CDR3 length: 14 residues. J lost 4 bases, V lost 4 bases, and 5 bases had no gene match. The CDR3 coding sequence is TGTGCCAGCAGCTCAAGACAGGGGGTTTACGAGCAGTACTTC. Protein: CASSSRQGVYEQYF.

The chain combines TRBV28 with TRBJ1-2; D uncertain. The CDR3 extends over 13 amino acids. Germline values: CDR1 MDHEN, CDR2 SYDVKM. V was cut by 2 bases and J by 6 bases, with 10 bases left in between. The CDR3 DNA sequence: TGTGCCAGCAGTTTAAAGGGTGTTCATGGCTACACCTTC. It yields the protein CASSLKGVHGYTF.

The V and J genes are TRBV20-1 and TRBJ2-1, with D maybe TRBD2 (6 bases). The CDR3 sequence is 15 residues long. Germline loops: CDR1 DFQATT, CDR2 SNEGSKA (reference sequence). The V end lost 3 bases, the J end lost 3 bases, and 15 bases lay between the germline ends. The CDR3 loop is CSASWASGDYNEQFF. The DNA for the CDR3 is TGCAGTGCTAGCTGGGCGTCGGGAGACTACAATGAGCAGTTCTTC.